This TCR beta chain emerged from a study of blood T cell repertoires in COVID-19. TCRdb's table, derived via immunoSEQ multiplex PCR, lists solely in-frame clones and lacks some. The table shows roughly 100,000 clones, with 91% occurring only once. V was shortened by 3 bases and J by 9 bases, with 10 bases between the two germline ends. This CDR3 comprises 12 residues. Germline-derived CDR1 and CDR2 are SGHDT and YYEEEE. This chain uses TRBV5-6 with TRBJ2-1, with D tentatively TRBD1 (6 bases). This receptor was taken from a human donor in a cohort sampled during active COVID-19. Sequenced: peripheral blood. The CDR3 DNA sequence: TGTGCCAGCAGCTCCGGGACAACTGAGCAGTTCTTC. Translated, it gives CASSSGTTEQFF. The full variable domain, completed using reference TRBV5-6 and TRBJ2-1, is DAGVTQSPTHLIKTRGQQVTLRCSPKSGHDTVSWYQQALGQGPQFIFQYYEEEERQRGNFPDRFSGHQFPNYSSELNVNALLLGDSALYLCASSSGTTEQFFGPGTRLTVL.